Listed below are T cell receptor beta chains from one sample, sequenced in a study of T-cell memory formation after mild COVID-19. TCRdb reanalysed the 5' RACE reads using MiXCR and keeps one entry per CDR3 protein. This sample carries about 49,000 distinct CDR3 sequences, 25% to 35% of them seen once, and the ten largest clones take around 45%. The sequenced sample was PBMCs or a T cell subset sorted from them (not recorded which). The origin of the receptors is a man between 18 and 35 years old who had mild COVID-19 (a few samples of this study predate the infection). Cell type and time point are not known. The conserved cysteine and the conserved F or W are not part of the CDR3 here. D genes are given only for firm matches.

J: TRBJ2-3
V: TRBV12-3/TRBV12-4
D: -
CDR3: ASSSTLLDTQY

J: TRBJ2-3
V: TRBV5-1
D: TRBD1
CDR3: ASSVGTAPSTDTQY

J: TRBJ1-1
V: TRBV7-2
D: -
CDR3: ASSLEVVGIAEAF

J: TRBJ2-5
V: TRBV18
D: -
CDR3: ASSPPKGSSETQY

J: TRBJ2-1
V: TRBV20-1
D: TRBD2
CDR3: SAGLAGGLEQF

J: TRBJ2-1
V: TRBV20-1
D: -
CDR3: SALRDTYNEQF

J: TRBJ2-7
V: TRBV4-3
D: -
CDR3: ASSQKPGSSYEQY

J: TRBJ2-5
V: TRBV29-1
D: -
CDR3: SVGGREETQY

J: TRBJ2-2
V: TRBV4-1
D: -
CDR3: ASSQGTGTGELF

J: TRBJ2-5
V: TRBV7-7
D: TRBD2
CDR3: ASSFRLAAQETQY

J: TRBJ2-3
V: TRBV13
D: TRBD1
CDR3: ASSSTRDRGSDTQY

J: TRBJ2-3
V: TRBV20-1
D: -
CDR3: SARDQLVGTDTQY

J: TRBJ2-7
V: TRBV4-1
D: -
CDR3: ASSQEAVGGYYEQY

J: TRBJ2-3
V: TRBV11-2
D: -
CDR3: ASSSIGTGATDTQY

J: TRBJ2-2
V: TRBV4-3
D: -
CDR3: ARSLRDNTGELF

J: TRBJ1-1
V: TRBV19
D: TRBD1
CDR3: ASSMGQGLNTEAF

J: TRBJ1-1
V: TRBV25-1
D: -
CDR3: ASSGETTLDTEAF

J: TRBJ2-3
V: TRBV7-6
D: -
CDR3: ASSLRTGSTDTQY

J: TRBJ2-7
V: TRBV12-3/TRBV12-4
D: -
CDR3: ASRRGPSYEQY

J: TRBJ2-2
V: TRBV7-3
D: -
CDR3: ASSRAGTSNTGELF

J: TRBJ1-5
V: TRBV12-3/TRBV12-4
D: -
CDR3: ASSLATPVGGAQH

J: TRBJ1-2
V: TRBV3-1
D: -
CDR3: ASSHGTTYGYT

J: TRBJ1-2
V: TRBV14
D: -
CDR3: ASSQESGWGGYT

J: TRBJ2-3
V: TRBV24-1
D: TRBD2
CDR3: ATSDRGGTDTQY

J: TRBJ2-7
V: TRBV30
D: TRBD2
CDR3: AWEDGASGTLEQY

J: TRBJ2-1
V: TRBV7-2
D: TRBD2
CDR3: ASSLGLAGSYNEQF

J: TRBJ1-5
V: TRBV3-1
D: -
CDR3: ASSVGVRGFQPQH

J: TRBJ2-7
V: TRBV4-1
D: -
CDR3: ASSQEYGSNHEQY

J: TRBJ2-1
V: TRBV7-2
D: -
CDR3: ASSSPGNEQF

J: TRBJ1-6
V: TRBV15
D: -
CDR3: ATRGVEYNSPLH

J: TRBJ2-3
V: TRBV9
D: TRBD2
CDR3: ASSPRTSGVADTQY

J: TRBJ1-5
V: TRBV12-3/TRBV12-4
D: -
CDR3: ASSPGGPQPQH

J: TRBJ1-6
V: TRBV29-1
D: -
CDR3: SVEVAGGSPLH

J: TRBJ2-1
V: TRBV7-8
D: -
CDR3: ASSTRWGLHEQF

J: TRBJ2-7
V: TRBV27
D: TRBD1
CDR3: ASSQKGASYEQY

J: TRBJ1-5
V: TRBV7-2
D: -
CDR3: ASSEGGGTNQPQH

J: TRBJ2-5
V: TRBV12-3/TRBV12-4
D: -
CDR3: ASSRREGGPGETQY

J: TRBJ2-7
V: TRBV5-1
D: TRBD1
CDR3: ASSMAGGFYEQY

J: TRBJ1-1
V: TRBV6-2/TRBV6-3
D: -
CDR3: AIGYRESF

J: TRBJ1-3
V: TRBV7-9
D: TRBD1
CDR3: ASSLGTGARFGNTIY

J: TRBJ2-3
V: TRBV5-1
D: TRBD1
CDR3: ASSLQGPPTDTQY

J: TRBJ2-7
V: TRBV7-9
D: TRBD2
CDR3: ASRPPLTSGGTSREQY

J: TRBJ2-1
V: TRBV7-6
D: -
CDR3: ASSSPVARRNPEQF

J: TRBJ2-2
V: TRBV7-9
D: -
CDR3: ASSPPYASGELF

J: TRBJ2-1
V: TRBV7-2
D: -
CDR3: ASSLLTSAGTYLSYNEQF

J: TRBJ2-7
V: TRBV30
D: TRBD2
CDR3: AWSDGGTYEQY

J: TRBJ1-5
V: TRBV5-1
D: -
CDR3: ASSAGPEVEPQH

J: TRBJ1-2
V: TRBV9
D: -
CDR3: ASSVGGPIEGGYT

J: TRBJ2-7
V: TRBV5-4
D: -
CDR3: ASSFGISGSSYEQY

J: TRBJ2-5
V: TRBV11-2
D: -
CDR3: ASSLGVVGTQY

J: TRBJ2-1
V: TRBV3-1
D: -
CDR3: ASSQEGGRPSYNEQF

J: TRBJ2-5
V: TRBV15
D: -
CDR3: ATTITIAPGETQY